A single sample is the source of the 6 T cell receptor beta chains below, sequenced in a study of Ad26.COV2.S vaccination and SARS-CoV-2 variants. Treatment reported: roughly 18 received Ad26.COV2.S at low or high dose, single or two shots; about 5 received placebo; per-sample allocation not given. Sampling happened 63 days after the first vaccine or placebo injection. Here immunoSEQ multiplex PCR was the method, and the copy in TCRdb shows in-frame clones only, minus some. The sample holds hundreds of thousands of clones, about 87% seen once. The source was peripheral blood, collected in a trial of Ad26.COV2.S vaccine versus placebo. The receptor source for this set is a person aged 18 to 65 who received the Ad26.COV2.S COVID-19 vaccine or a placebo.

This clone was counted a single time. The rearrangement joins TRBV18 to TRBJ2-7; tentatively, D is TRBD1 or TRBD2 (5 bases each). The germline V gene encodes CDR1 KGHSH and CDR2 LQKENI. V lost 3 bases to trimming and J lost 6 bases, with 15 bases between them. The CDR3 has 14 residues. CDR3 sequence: CASSPGTGWGEQYF. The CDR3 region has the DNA TGTGCCAGCTCACCCGGGACGGGTTGGGGCGAGCAGTACTTC.

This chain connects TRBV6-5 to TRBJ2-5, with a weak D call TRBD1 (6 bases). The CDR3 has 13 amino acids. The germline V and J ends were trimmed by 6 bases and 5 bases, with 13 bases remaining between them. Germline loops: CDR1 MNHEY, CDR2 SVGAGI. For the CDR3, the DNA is TGTGCCAGCAGACTACAGGGTAGGGAGACCCAGTACTTC. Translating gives CASRLQGRETQYF.

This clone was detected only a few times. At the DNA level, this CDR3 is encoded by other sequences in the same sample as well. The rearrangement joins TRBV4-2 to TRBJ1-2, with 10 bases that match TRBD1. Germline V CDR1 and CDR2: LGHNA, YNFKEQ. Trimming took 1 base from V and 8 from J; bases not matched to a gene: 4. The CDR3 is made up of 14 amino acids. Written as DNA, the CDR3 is TGTGCCAGCAGCCAAGGACAGGGGGCGGAGGGCTACACCTTC. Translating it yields CASSQGQGAEGYTF.

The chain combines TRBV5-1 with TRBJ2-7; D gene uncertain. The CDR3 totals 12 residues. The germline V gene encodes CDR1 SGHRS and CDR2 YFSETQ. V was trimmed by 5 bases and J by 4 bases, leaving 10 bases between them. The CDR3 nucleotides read TGCGCCAGCAGTCACGTCTCTTACGAGCAGTACTTC. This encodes CASSHVSYEQYF.

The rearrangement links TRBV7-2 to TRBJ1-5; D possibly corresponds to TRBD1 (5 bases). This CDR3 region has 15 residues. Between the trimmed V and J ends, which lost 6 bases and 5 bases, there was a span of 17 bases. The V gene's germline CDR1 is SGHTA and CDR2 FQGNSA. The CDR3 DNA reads TGTGCCAGCAGAAGTCGAACAGGTTTGGATCAGCCCCAGCATTTT. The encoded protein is CASRSRTGLDQPQHF. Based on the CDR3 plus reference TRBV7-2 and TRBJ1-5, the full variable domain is GAGVSQSPSNKVTEKGKDVELRCDPISGHTALYWYRQSLGQGLEFLIYFQGNSAPDKSGLPSDRFSAERTGGSVSTLTIQRTQQEDSAVYLCASRSRTGLDQPQHFGDGTRLSIL.

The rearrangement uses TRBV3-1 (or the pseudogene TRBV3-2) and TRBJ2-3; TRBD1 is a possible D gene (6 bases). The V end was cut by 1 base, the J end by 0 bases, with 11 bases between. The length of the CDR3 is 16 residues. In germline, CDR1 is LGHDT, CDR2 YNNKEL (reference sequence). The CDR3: CASSQAPGASTDTQYF. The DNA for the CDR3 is TGTGCCAGCAGCCAAGCGCCAGGGGCCAGCACAGATACGCAGTATTTT.